These T cell receptor beta chains were read from a single sample in a study. TCRdb itself ran the RT-PCR reads through MiXCR, one entry per CDR3 protein. The sample carries around 700,000 distinct CDR3 sequences, approximately 15% recorded once. The source material was memory CD4+ T cells from blood. These receptors all stem from a female donor in good health, serving as a healthy control. Both conserved end residues are part of each CDR3.

V gene	J gene	CDR3 protein
TRBV12-3/TRBV12-4	TRBJ1-2	CASSFATGNYGYTF
TRBV20-1	TRBJ1-1	CSARKGRTGDTEAFF
TRBV6-1	TRBJ1-5	CASLQGGVGSNQPQHF
TRBV20-1	TRBJ1-2	CSARMDRNYGYTF
TRBV7-3	TRBJ2-3	CASSSRSLGTDTQYF
TRBV20-1	TRBJ1-4	CSGIKGTGDAKLFF
TRBV7-9	TRBJ1-1	CASRRGQDTEAFF
TRBV7-2	TRBJ2-1	CASSRRGGTYNEQFF
TRBV28	TRBJ1-1	CASSSQLGTGGSEAFF
TRBV14	TRBJ2-5	CASSLRDLQETQYF
TRBV6-2/TRBV6-3	TRBJ2-6	CASILAGALSGANVLTF
TRBV7-2	TRBJ2-1	CASSLAPGYNEQFF
TRBV6-5	TRBJ1-1	CASRRDRGRTEAFF
TRBV11-2	TRBJ2-1	CASSKNAGTSLSEQFF
TRBV6-2/TRBV6-3	TRBJ2-2	CAGGQQGDTGELFF
TRBV12-3/TRBV12-4	TRBJ1-2	CASRGGGRVYGYTF
TRBV20-1	TRBJ2-1	CSARMRAVYNEQFF
TRBV20-1	TRBJ1-2	CSVPDSTNYGYTF
TRBV9	TRBJ2-1	CASSVVLAGGDNEQFF
TRBV10-3	TRBJ1-1	CAIRLQGRDTEAFF
TRBV5-1	TRBJ2-1	CASSLQGALSYNEQFF
TRBV24-1	TRBJ2-1	CATSDFTSVTEQFF
TRBV12-3/TRBV12-4	TRBJ2-7	CASSRQGGSYEQYF
TRBV2	TRBJ2-5	CASKGGETQYF
TRBV2	TRBJ1-5	CASRPDGNQPQHF
TRBV30	TRBJ2-1	CAWSVFAGYNEQFF
TRBV6-5	TRBJ2-7	CASSYSGAGLSEQYF
TRBV4-1	TRBJ1-1	CASSQDLEGRAFF
TRBV27	TRBJ2-1	CASSSGTIYNEQFF
TRBV7-9	TRBJ2-7	CASSFLSAVTYEQYF
TRBV20-1	TRBJ1-5	CSAGGTGNQPQHF
TRBV24-1	TRBJ2-7	CATSDSSGGPSSYEQYF
TRBV28	TRBJ1-1	CASSTEGEAFF
TRBV29-1	TRBJ2-3	CSVGGNRDTQYF
TRBV18	TRBJ1-5	CASSDVGVSNQPQHF